The T cell receptor (beta chain) under discussion was sequenced for a study of identical twins. A remark on this clonotype: The antigen remains unidentified.

This CDR3 is built from 16 residues. The ends lost 6 bases at V and 3 bases at J; junction bases unmatched: 8. Study conclusions and caveats: Invariant MAIT and iNKT cells could partly confound zero-insertion analyses.

TCRdb reprocessed the 5' RACE reads via MiXCR and lists one record per CDR3 protein. The top ten hold 10% to 15% of the sample, which has 420,000 or so distinct CDR3 sequences, less than 20% seen once. The origin of this receptor is a man aged 45 to 65 in good health. This rearrangement joins TRBV12-3 or TRBV12-4 to TRBJ2-1, with TRBD1 matching 10 bases. Sequencing was performed on naive T cells sorted from blood. The CDR3 nucleotides read TGTGCCAGCAGCCAAGACGGACAGGGGGTCTACAATGAGCAGTTCTTC. Encoded protein: CASSQDGQGVYNEQFF.